Listed here are 9 T cell receptor beta chains from one sample, sequenced in a study of OX40 agonist ivuxolimab in advanced cancers. The method was immunoSEQ multiplex PCR; TCRdb's version includes in-frame clones alone and lacks a portion of them. The sample holds around 75,000 clones, about four fifths seen once. The sequenced sample was CD4+ or CD8+ T cells sorted from blood, obtained in a trial of the OX40 agonist ivuxolimab. The origin of the receptors is an adult with an advanced solid tumor such as melanoma, head and neck, liver or kidney cancer.

V is TRBV10-3 and J is TRBJ2-5, with unresolved D. The CDR3 runs 13 residues. V lost 5 bases, J lost 4 bases, and 11 bases lay in between. Germline loops: CDR1 ENHRY, CDR2 SYGVKD. The CDR3 region has the DNA TGTGCCATCAGTCCGACGGACCGAGAGACCCAGTACTTC. Its translation is CAISPTDRETQYF.

V and J are TRBV12-5 and TRBJ2-3, with TRBD1 identical over 10 bases. This CDR3 is 15 amino acids long. Germline CDR1 reads LGHNT; CDR2 reads FRNRAP. Unmatched junction bases numbered 3, after V lost 2 bases and J lost 4 bases. The CDR3 DNA reads TGTGCTAGTGGTTTGACTGGACAGGGGGCAGATACGCAGTATTTT. It translates to CASGLTGQGADTQYF.

This chain uses TRBV7-7 with TRBJ2-1; D perhaps matches TRBD1 (6 bases). Germline assignment: CDR1 SSHAT and CDR2 FNYEAQ (reference sequence). The CDR3 spans 15 residues. V was trimmed by 1 base and J by 8 bases, leaving 15 bases between them. CDR3 loop: CASSLVGQGIDEQFF. The CDR3, as DNA: TGTGCCAGCAGCTTAGTGGGACAAGGTATAGATGAGCAGTTCTTC.

V is TRBV5-1 and J is TRBJ1-2; no definite D call. From germline, CDR1 is SGHRS and CDR2 YFSETQ. This CDR3 is built from 15 residues. Trimming took 0 bases from V and 3 from J, leaving 12 bases between them. The CDR3 protein is CASSLVAGVDYGYTF. The DNA for the CDR3 is TGCGCCAGCAGCTTGGTAGCGGGAGTGGACTATGGCTACACCTTC.

The CDR3 reads CASSLGLAGSTTDTQYF. CDR3 nucleotides: TGTGCCAGCAGCTTAGGACTAGCGGGGAGTACCACAGATACGCAGTATTTT. The chain combines TRBV7-2 with TRBJ2-3; TRBD2 matches 11 bases. This CDR3 comprises 17 residues. Germline CDR1 SGHTA, CDR2 FQGNSA. V trimming: 1 base; J trimming: 2 bases; junction bases outside the gene matches: 5.

V gene TRBV6-6 combines with J gene TRBJ1-5; 9 positions match TRBD1. This CDR3 is built from 15 residues. Germline V gene data show CDR1 as MNHNY and CDR2 as SVGAGI (reference sequence). The V segment lost 7 bases and the J segment 6 bases; nucleotides outside the gene matches: 10. The CDR3 loop is CASTVTGGGSQPQHF. The CDR3 nucleotides are TGTGCCAGCACCGTAACAGGGGGCGGGAGTCAGCCCCAGCATTTT.

The genes are TRBV7-8 and TRBJ2-2; D unresolved. Per the germline V gene, CDR1 is SGHVS and CDR2 is FQNEAQ. This CDR3 is built from 13 residues. V shed 3 bases and J shed 7 bases, with 9 bases lying between them. This CDR3 is CASSLVQNGELFF. Here the CDR3 DNA reads TGTGCCAGCAGCTTGGTCCAGAACGGGGAGCTGTTTTTT.

The rearrangement links TRBV5-6 to TRBJ1-2, with D perhaps TRBD1 (6 bases). The CDR3 length is 14 residues. With 2 bases removed from V and 7 bases from J, the gap between germline ends came to 15 bases. Germline CDR1 is SGHDT and CDR2 is YYEEEE. Here the CDR3 reads CASSFRHPQGGYTF. CDR3 bases: TGTGCCAGCAGCTTCCGTCATCCACAGGGTGGCTACACCTTC.

This chain joins TRBV28 and TRBJ1-2; 8 bases are a match to TRBD1. Germline CDR1 is MDHEN and CDR2 is SYDVKM. The CDR3 sequence is 15 residues long. The junction had 10 bases not matched to a gene; V was cut back by 6 bases and J by 4 bases. The CDR3 loop is CASRGGQGAPYGYTF. CDR3 nucleotides: TGTGCCAGCAGGGGTGGGCAGGGGGCCCCCTATGGCTACACCTTC.